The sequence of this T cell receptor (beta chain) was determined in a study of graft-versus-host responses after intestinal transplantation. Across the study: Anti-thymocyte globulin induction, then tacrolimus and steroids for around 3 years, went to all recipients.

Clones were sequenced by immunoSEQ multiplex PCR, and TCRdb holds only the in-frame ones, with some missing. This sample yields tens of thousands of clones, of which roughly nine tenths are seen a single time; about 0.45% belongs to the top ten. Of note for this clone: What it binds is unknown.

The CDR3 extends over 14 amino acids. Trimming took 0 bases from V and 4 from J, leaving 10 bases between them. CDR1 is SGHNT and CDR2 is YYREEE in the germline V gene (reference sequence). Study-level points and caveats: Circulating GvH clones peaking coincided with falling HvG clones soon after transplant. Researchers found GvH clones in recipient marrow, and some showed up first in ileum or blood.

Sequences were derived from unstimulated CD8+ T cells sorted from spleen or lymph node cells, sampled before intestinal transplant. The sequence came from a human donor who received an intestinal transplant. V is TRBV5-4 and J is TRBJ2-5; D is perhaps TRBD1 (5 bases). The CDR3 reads CASSLVPGPETQYF. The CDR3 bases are TGTGCCAGCAGCTTGGTTCCAGGGCCAGAGACCCAGTACTTC.